The clone carrying this T cell receptor (beta chain) was detected a few times. This sample is part of a study of shared clonotypes between healthy human individuals. V trimming: 4 bases; J trimming: 1 base; junction bases outside the gene matches: 2. The CDR3 covers 16 residues. Repertoires were generated with immunoSEQ multiplex PCR, while TCRdb's copy carries only in-frame clones and drops some. The sample records about 450,000 clones, 70% to 80% being singletons. The chain recombines TRBV6-7 with TRBJ1-5; 12 nucleotides align to TRBD1. TRBV6-7 is flagged as an ORF with uncertain function. This sequence was found in a woman in her thirties or forties in good health. Some clones in this sample may be carry-over from other donors' samples. The sequenced material came from PBMCs. DNA for the CDR3: TGTGCCAGCAGTTGGGGACAGGGGGCGAGCAATCAGCCCCAGCATTTT. Protein sequence: CASSWGQGASNQPQHF.